These 21 T cell receptor beta chains share one sample of origin, sequenced in a study of blood T cell repertoires in COVID-19. This table comes from immunoSEQ multiplex PCR, and its TCRdb copy is limited to in-frame clones, with some not included. The table lists approximately 30,000 clones, around 90% of them singletons, with about a sixth in the top ten. The sequencing sample was made of peripheral blood. Receptors originate from a human donor in a cohort sampled during active COVID-19.

The rearrangement links TRBV28 to TRBJ1-2; TRBD1 is a possible D gene (6 bases). Trimming took off 5 bases at V and 0 bases at J, with 22 bases between the two ends. This CDR3 is 18 amino acids long. Germline CDR1 and CDR2: MDHEN and SYDVKM. CDR3 nucleotides: TGTGCCAGCAGTGTTACGACGTACAGGGCGGATACTAACTATGGCTACACCTTC. Residues: CASSVTTYRADTNYGYTF.

J is TRBJ1-6 and V is TRBV4-2; 9 bases line up with TRBD1. Germline CDR1 LGHNA, CDR2 YNFKEQ. CDR3 length: 15 residues. Unmatched junction bases numbered 7, after V lost 2 bases and J lost 11 bases. The CDR3: CASSQQDRGLPPLHF. CDR3 sequence (DNA): TGTGCCAGCAGCCAACAGGACAGGGGTTTGCCACCCCTCCACTTT.

This chain links TRBV28 with TRBJ2-7; weak D call: TRBD1 (5 bases). V was pared by 6 bases and J by 1 base, with 10 bases between. The germline V gene encodes CDR1 MDHEN and CDR2 SYDVKM. This CDR3 spans 13 amino acids. This CDR3 is CASSRTQSYEQYF. The CDR3 region has the DNA TGTGCCAGCAGCCGGACACAATCCTACGAGCAGTACTTC. The entire variable domain, with the rest obtained from reference TRBV28 and TRBJ2-7, is as follows: DVKVTQSSRYLVKRTGEKVFLECVQDMDHENMFWYRQDPGLGLRLIYFSYDVKMKEKGDIPEGYSVSREKKERFSLILESASTNQTSMYLCASSRTQSYEQYFGPGTRLTVT.

The gene calls are TRBV10-3 and TRBJ2-3; 10 nucleotides align to TRBD2. The ends lost 8 bases at V and 1 base at J; junction bases unmatched: 18. Per the germline V gene, CDR1 is ENHRY and CDR2 is SYGVKD. The CDR3 has 19 residues. Here the CDR3 reads CAIPRGAGGPVKGTDTQYF. In nucleotides, the CDR3 is TGTGCCATCCCCCGAGGAGCGGGAGGGCCCGTGAAAGGCACAGATACGCAGTATTTT.

This chain joins TRBV4-2 and TRBJ2-3; 8 nucleotides line up with TRBD2. Looked up from germline, CDR1 is LGHNA and CDR2 is YNFKEQ. J lost 6 bases, V lost 4 bases, and 12 bases had no gene match. CDR3 length: 16 residues. CDR3 coding DNA: TGTGCCAGCAGCCCCCGGGGGGGCCACCTTAAGGATACGCAGTATTTT. This translates into CASSPRGGHLKDTQYF.

V usage is TRBV3-1 (or the pseudogene TRBV3-2) and J usage is TRBJ2-7, with 11 nucleotides matching TRBD1. Germline loops: CDR1 LGHDT, CDR2 YNNKEL (reference sequence). This CDR3 region has 14 residues. The J segment lost 6 bases and the V segment lost 3 bases, leaving 4 bases of the junction unmatched. The CDR3 loop is CASSHWTGGFEQYF. DNA for the CDR3: TGTGCCAGCAGCCATTGGACAGGGGGCTTCGAGCAGTACTTC.

The chain links TRBV10-3 to TRBJ2-3; D may be TRBD2 (5 bases). Trimming took off 6 bases at V and 0 bases at J, with 13 bases between the two ends. This CDR3 spans 15 amino acids. Germline-derived CDR1 and CDR2 are ENHRY and SYGVKD. The CDR3 DNA reads TGTGCCATCAGATCTAGCTCGACTAGCACAGATACGCAGTATTTT. This gives the protein CAIRSSSTSTDTQYF.

The chain has TRBV7-3 and TRBJ2-6; D perhaps matches TRBD2 (5 bases). Between the trimmed V and J ends, which lost 5 bases and 0 bases, there was a span of 8 bases. The V gene's germline CDR1 is SGHTA and CDR2 FQGTGA. The CDR3 totals 15 residues. The CDR3: CASSAEGSGANVLTF. The CDR3 region has the DNA TGTGCCAGCAGCGCAGAGGGCTCTGGGGCCAACGTCCTGACTTTC.

The rearrangement uses TRBV5-1 and TRBJ1-1; 8 positions match TRBD1. CDR1 and CDR2 (germline): SGHRS, YFSETQ. Unmatched junction bases numbered 10, after V lost 4 bases and J lost 5 bases. The CDR3 length is 15 residues. The CDR3 sequence: CASSETGAQGTEAFF. The CDR3 DNA is TGCGCCAGCAGCGAGACAGGGGCCCAGGGGACTGAAGCTTTCTTT. The variable domain in full, completed from reference TRBV5-1 and TRBJ1-1, reads KAGVTQTPRYLIKTRGQQVTLSCSPISGHRSVSWYQQTPGQGLQFLFEYFSETQRNKGNFPGRFSGRQFSNSRSEMNVSTLELGDSALYLCASSETGAQGTEAFFGQGTRLTVV.

This chain connects TRBV27 to TRBJ1-1; 10 bases align to TRBD1. V was clipped by 5 bases and J by 8 bases; unmatched bases: 8. From germline, CDR1 is MNHEY and CDR2 SMNVEV (reference sequence). The CDR3 sequence is 14 residues long. CDR3 DNA sequence: TGTGCCAGCAGTCCGGGGACAGGGGTGTTAGAAGCTTTCTTT. Residues: CASSPGTGVLEAFF.

The V and J genes are TRBV7-2 and TRBJ2-7; D remains ambiguous. The CDR3 runs to 13 residues. Trimming shortened V by 1 base and J by 4 bases, and 8 bases separated the two germline ends. CDR1 is SGHTA and CDR2 is FQGNSA in the germline V gene. The CDR3 here is CASSLVPEYEQYF. For the CDR3, the DNA is TGTGCCAGCAGCTTAGTCCCAGAATACGAGCAGTACTTC.

The chain combines TRBV6-1 with TRBJ2-5; TRBD1 might be the D (5 bases). The CDR3 sequence is 14 residues long. V gave up 2 bases and J gave up 5 bases, with 12 bases separating them. From germline, CDR1 is MNHNS and CDR2 SASEGT. CDR3 coding DNA: TGTGCCAGCAGTGAATTCCTCAGGGTGGAGACCCAGTACTTC. Its protein is CASSEFLRVETQYF.

This CDR3 reads CSVPGGQGTSYEQYF. DNA for the CDR3: TGCAGCGTCCCCGGTGGGCAGGGGACCTCCTACGAGCAGTACTTC. This chain uses TRBV29-1 with TRBJ2-7; D perhaps matches TRBD1 (6 bases). CDR3 length: 15 amino acids. Germline loops: CDR1 SQVTM, CDR2 ANQGSEA. The V end lost 6 bases, the J end lost 0 bases, and 18 bases lay between the germline ends.

This clone was seen only once. This chain links TRBV18 with TRBJ1-4, with no clear D. Trimming stripped 0 bases from V and 7 bases from J, with 6 bases between. The CDR3 sequence is 13 residues long. CDR1 KGHSH and CDR2 LQKENI come from the germline V gene. The CDR3 coding sequence is TGTGCCAGCTCACCACCATCGGGTGAAAAACTGTTTTTT. Encoded protein: CASSPPSGEKLFF.

The chain combines TRBV4-1 with TRBJ1-6; a weak D match, TRBD1 (6 bases). The ends were cut back, 0 bases at V and 4 bases at J, with 10 bases in the middle. This CDR3 comprises 16 residues. Germline CDR1 is MGHRA and CDR2 is YSYEKL. The CDR3 coding sequence is TGCGCCAGCAGCCAAGAGGGGGGGGCTTATAATTCACCCCTCCACTTT. Protein product: CASSQEGGAYNSPLHF.

This clone came up a few times. The chain has TRBV7-9 and TRBJ2-3; TRBD2 might be the D (6 bases). The germline CDR1 and CDR2 sequences are SEHNR and FQNEAQ (reference sequence). The germline V and J ends were trimmed by 5 bases and 6 bases, with 12 bases remaining between them. The length of the CDR3 is 13 residues. As DNA, the CDR3 is TGTGCCAGCAGCGTAAGTCGGGGGGATACGCAGTATTTT. It translates to CASSVSRGDTQYF.

The chain has TRBV19 and TRBJ2-1; 14 bases map to TRBD2. The trim removed 4 bases at V and 7 bases at J, leaving 9 bases unmatched. The CDR3 is made up of 17 amino acids. CDR1 is LNHDA and CDR2 is SQIVND in the germline V gene (reference sequence). DNA for the CDR3: TGTGCCAGTAGTAGAACCGGGACTAGCGGGGGACCTAATGAGCAGTTCTTC. Translating gives CASSRTGTSGGPNEQFF.

V usage is TRBV10-3 and J usage is TRBJ2-1; TRBD2 matches 8 bases. The CDR3 runs 16 residues. V dropped 6 bases and J dropped 2; count of bases not matched to a gene: 9. Germline V gene data show CDR1 as ENHRY and CDR2 as SYGVKD. The CDR3 spells CAIRPASSGAYNEQFF. DNA of the CDR3: TGTGCCATCAGGCCTGCTAGTAGCGGGGCCTACAATGAGCAGTTCTTC.

The gene calls are TRBV19 and TRBJ1-3; D is possibly TRBD1 (6 bases). The CDR3 is 13 residues long. Germline lookup yields CDR1 LNHDA and CDR2 SQIVND (reference sequence). In nucleotides, the CDR3 is TGTGCGGTCCGGGACACCTCTGGAAACACCATATATTTT. Its translation: CAVRDTSGNTIYF.

This clone appeared a single time. This chain's CDR3 is CASSRMTGSQETQYF. For the CDR3, the DNA is TGTGCCAGCAGCCGAATGACAGGATCTCAAGAGACCCAGTACTTC. J is TRBJ2-5 and V is TRBV3-1 (or the pseudogene TRBV3-2); perhaps TRBD1 as D (6 bases). Trimming left V 4 bases short and J 2 bases short, with 14 bases between. The germline gives CDR1 LGHDT, CDR2 YNNKEL (reference sequence). There are 15 residues in the CDR3.

The CDR3 nucleotides read TGTGCCGGGACTAGGGACAATGAGCAGTTCTTC. Residues: CAGTRDNEQFF. This sequence joins TRBV2 and TRBJ2-1; TRBD2 matches at 8 bases. V gave up 11 bases and J gave up 5 bases; unmatched junction bases: 2. This CDR3 has 11 residues. From germline, CDR1 is SNHLY and CDR2 FYNNEI.